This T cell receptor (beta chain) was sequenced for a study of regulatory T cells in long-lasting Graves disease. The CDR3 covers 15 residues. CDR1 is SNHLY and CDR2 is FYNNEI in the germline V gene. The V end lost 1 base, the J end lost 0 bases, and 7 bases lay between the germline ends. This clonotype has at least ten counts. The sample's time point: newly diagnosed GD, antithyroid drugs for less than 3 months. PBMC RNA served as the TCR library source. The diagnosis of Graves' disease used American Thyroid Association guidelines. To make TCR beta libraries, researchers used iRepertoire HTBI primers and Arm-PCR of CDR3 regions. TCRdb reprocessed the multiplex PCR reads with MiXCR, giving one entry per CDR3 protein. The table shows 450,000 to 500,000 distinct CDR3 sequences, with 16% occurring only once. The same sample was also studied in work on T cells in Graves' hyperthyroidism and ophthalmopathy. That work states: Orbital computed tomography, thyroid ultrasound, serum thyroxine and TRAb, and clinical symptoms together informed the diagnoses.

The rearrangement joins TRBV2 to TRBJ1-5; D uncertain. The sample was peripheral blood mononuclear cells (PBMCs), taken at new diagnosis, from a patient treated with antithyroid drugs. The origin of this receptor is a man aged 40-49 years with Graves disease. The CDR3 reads CASSEGWSSNQPQHF. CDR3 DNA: TGTGCCAGCAGTGAAGGGTGGAGTAGCAATCAGCCCCAGCATTTT.